This T cell receptor beta chain emerged from a study of lymphopenia after photon versus proton radiotherapy. The study, taken as a whole, reports: In patients who died, overall survival fell as post-nadir TCR diversity dropped more. Proton therapy kept repertoires fairly stable, unlike photons, which gained effector/memory cells. After lymphocyte nadir, photon-treated repertoires showed oligoclonal expansion, especially CD8+ Temra.

Here immunoSEQ multiplex PCR was the method, and the copy in TCRdb shows in-frame clones only, minus some. Seen here are about 25,000 clones, 87% observed once, and the top ten hold less than 20%. From germline, CDR1 is ENHRY and CDR2 SYGVKD. V lost 11 bases, J lost 3 bases, and 13 bases lay in between. The CDR3 spans 12 residues. This clone was picked up a small number of times. Its antigen is unknown. The material was peripheral blood, obtained from a patient treated with photon-based radiotherapy. This sequence originates from a middle-aged man with gastric cancer. V gene TRBV10-3 combines with J gene TRBJ1-2, with D perhaps matching TRBD1 (6 bases). The CDR3 spells CALQQGDYGYTF. DNA for the CDR3: TGTGCCCTTCAACAGGGAGACTATGGCTACACCTTC.